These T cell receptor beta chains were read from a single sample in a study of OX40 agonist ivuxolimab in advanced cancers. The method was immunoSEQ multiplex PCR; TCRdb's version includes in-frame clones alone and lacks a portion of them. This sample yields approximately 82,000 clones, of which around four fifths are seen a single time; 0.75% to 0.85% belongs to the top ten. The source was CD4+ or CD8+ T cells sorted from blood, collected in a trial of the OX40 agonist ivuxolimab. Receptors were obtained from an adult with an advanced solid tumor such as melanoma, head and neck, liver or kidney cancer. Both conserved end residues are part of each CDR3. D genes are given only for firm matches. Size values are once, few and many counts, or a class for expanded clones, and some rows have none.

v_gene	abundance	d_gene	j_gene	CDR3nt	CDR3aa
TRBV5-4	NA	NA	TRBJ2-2	TGTGCCAGCAGCTCCGGACGGTTTAACACCGGGGAGCTGTTTTTT	CASSSGRFNTGELFF
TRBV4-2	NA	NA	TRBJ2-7	TGTGCCAGCAGCCGTTTGGGCGGGCCTACCTCCTACGAGCAGTACTTC	CASSRLGGPTSYEQYF
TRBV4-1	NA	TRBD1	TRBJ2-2	TGCGCCAGCAGGATAGGGGGCGGCGGGGAGCTGTTTTTT	CASRIGGGGELFF
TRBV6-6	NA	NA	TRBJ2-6	TGTGCCAGCAATAGGGGGGCGGGGGCCAACGTCCTGACTTTC	CASNRGAGANVLTF
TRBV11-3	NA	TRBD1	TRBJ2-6	TGTGCCAGCAGCCCGGGACAGGGCGCAATTGGGGCCAACGTCCTGACTTTC	CASSPGQGAIGANVLTF
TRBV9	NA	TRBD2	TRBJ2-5	TGTGCCAGCAGCTCTCGGGGGGGCCAAGAGACCCAGTACTTC	CASSSRGGQETQYF
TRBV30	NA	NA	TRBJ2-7	TGTGCCTGGAGGAGACAGCACTACGAGCAGTACTTC	CAWRRQHYEQYF
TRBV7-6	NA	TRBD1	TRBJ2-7	TGTGCCAGCAGCTCGATAGGGGGCGCAGGGGGCGAGCAGTACTTC	CASSSIGGAGGEQYF
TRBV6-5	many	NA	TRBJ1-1	TGTGCCAGCACCACCGACAGTCTGAACACTGAAGCTTTCTTT	CASTTDSLNTEAFF
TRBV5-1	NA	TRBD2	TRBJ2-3	TGCGCCAGCAGCTTAGCGGGGGGGCGGTCAGATACGCAGTATTTT	CASSLAGGRSDTQYF
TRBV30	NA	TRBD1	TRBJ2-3	TGTGCCTGGGCCCCGGGACAGGGAGGGGATACGCAGTATTTT	CAWAPGQGGDTQYF
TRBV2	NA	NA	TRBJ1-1	TGTGCCAGGGCTGGGGTCATGAACACTGAAGCTTTCTTT	CARAGVMNTEAFF
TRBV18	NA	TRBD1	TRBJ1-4	TGTGCCAGCTCACCAGACAGGGTAGAGGAAAAACTGTTTTTT	CASSPDRVEEKLFF
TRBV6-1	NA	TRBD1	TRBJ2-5	TGTGCCAGCAGTGGCCAACAGGGGCCGCCCCAAGAGACCCAGTACTTC	CASSGQQGPPQETQYF
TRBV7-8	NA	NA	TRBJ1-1	TGTGCCAGCAGCCTGGGGTTCGGCACTGAAGCTTTCTTT	CASSLGFGTEAFF
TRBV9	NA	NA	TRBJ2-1	TGTGCCAGCAGCCCAAGAGAGGGGGGTACCGGTGGCGATGAGCAGTTCTTC	CASSPREGGTGGDEQFF